These T cell receptor beta chains were read from a single sample in a study of beta chain features in type 1 diabetes. The method was immunoSEQ multiplex PCR; TCRdb's version includes in-frame clones alone and lacks a portion of them. The sample has roughly 250,000 clones, roughly 70% seen once. Sequenced sample: naive CD4+ T cells from blood. These receptor sequences come from a young man in good health. The CDR3 runs from the conserved cysteine through the conserved F or W. D genes are given only for firm matches. Where a row states a size, it is once, few, many or the class of an expanded clone; other rows omit it.

D	size	V	J	CDR3	DNA
-	-	TRBV14	TRBJ2-4	CASSQVTTIQYF	TGTGCCAGCAGCCAAGTGACAACGATTCAGTACTTC
-	-	TRBV30	TRBJ1-1	CACMGRTEAFF	TGTGCCTGCATGGGGAGGACTGAAGCTTTCTTT
-	-	TRBV29-1	TRBJ2-1	CSVAGADEQFF	TGCAGCGTCGCAGGGGCGGATGAGCAGTTCTTC
-	-	TRBV29-1	TRBJ2-1	CSVDMRGTDNEQFF	TGCAGCGTTGATATGAGGGGGACCGACAATGAGCAGTTCTTC
TRBD2	-	TRBV25-1	TRBJ2-1	CASGGVAGGSNEQFF	TGTGCCAGCGGAGGGGTAGCGGGAGGGTCCAATGAGCAGTTCTTC
TRBD2	-	TRBV18	TRBJ2-1	CASSPRGLAGGTSYNEQFF	TGTGCCAGCTCACCCCGAGGTCTAGCGGGAGGGACCTCCTACAATGAGCAGTTCTTC
TRBD2	-	TRBV7-2	TRBJ2-3	CASSLPPLAGGVDTQYF	TGTGCCAGCAGCTTACCTCCCCTAGCGGGAGGCGTAGATACGCAGTATTTT
TRBD2	-	TRBV5-1	TRBJ2-5	CASSLERGTLGYAQYF	TGCGCCAGCAGCTTGGAGCGGGGAACCCTGGGCTACGCCCAGTACTTC
-	few	TRBV29-1	TRBJ2-1	CSVEQLLLYNEQFF	TGCAGCGTTGAACAATTGCTACTTTACAATGAGCAGTTCTTC
-	-	TRBV9	TRBJ2-2	CASSVEASSGELFF	TGTGCCAGCAGCGTAGAGGCCAGCTCCGGGGAGCTGTTTTTT
-	-	TRBV7-2	TRBJ2-7	CASSPGLGEQYF	TGTGCCAGCAGCCCAGGGCTAGGCGAGCAGTACTTC
TRBD2	-	TRBV30	TRBJ2-3	CAWGAARTSGTDTQYF	TGTGCCTGGGGGGCGGCTAGGACTAGCGGCACAGATACGCAGTATTTT
-	-	TRBV29-1	TRBJ2-7	CSAGTSYEQYF	TGCAGCGCAGGGACCTCCTACGAGCAGTACTTC
-	-	TRBV13	TRBJ2-1	CASSLESLPGEQFF	TGTGCCAGCAGCTTAGAGTCCCTCCCGGGTGAGCAGTTCTTC
TRBD2	-	TRBV4-3	TRBJ2-3	CASSQGDYYTDTQYF	TGCGCCAGCAGCCAAGGGGACTATTACACAGATACGCAGTATTTT
-	-	TRBV7-9	TRBJ2-7	CASSLGAQGYEQYF	TGTGCCAGCAGTTTAGGCGCACAGGGCTACGAGCAGTACTTC
-	-	TRBV4-1	TRBJ1-5	CASSHPGHNQPQHF	TGCGCCAGCAGCCATCCGGGTCACAATCAGCCCCAGCATTTT
-	-	TRBV14	TRBJ1-1	CASSRAPSTEAFF	TGTGCCAGCAGCAGAGCCCCCTCCACTGAAGCTTTCTTT
-	-	TRBV29-1	TRBJ1-4	CSVTGINEKLFF	TGCAGCGTTACAGGCATTAATGAAAAACTGTTTTTT
TRBD2	-	TRBV18	TRBJ2-7	CASSPGRLAGIYEQYF	TGTGCCAGCTCACCAGGGCGTCTAGCGGGGATCTACGAGCAGTACTTC
-	-	TRBV29-1	TRBJ1-1	CSVRAGANTEAFF	TGCAGCGTTAGAGCAGGGGCGAACACTGAAGCTTTCTTT
TRBD2	-	TRBV11-3	TRBJ2-1	CASSYGTSGRGSYNEQFF	TGTGCCAGCAGTTACGGGACTAGCGGGAGGGGGTCCTACAATGAGCAGTTCTTC
-	-	TRBV30	TRBJ2-7	CAWSVRLGNEQYF	TGTGCCTGGAGTGTAAGGCTGGGCAACGAGCAGTACTTC
-	-	TRBV29-1	TRBJ1-2	CSVALAGYGYTF	TGCAGCGTTGCCCTGGCGGGCTATGGCTACACCTTC
TRBD2	-	TRBV9	TRBJ2-7	CASSSGLAGPGEQYF	TGTGCCAGCAGCTCCGGACTAGCGGGACCGGGGGAGCAGTACTTC
TRBD2	few	TRBV9	TRBJ2-1	CASSATSGYNEQFF	TGTGCCAGCAGCGCGACTAGCGGCTACAATGAGCAGTTCTTC
TRBD1	-	TRBV10-3	TRBJ2-7	CAISGAGGYEQYF	TGTGCCATCAGTGGAGCAGGGGGCTACGAGCAGTACTTC
-	few	TRBV29-1	TRBJ1-1	CSVDGVPEAFF	TGCAGCGTTGACGGGGTCCCTGAAGCTTTCTTT
-	-	TRBV29-1	TRBJ2-7	CSCSSSYEQYF	TGCAGCTGCTCGAGCTCCTACGAGCAGTACTTC
-	-	TRBV30	TRBJ2-6	CAWNIQVGANVLTF	TGTGCCTGGAATATACAGGTTGGGGCCAACGTCCTGACTTTC
-	-	TRBV15	TRBJ2-7	CATSRDLRGALPEQYF	TGTGCCACCAGCAGAGACCTGCGAGGGGCGCTTCCCGAGCAGTACTTC
-	-	TRBV6-5	TRBJ2-3	CASRRGWDDTQYF	TGTGCCAGCAGAAGGGGCTGGGACGATACGCAGTATTTT
TRBD2	-	TRBV7-2	TRBJ2-5	CASSKGLAGAQETQYF	TGTGCCAGCAGCAAAGGACTAGCGGGAGCCCAAGAGACCCAGTACTTC
-	few	TRBV11-2	TRBJ2-7	CASSLGRAEQYF	TGTGCCAGCAGCTTAGGACGCGCCGAGCAGTACTTC
-	-	TRBV9	TRBJ2-1	CASSAENEQFF	TGTGCCAGCAGCGCAGAGAATGAGCAGTTCTTC
TRBD2	-	TRBV7-9	TRBJ2-3	CASSLASGGGTDTQYF	TGTGCCAGCAGCTTAGCGAGCGGGGGGGGCACAGATACGCAGTATTTT
TRBD1	few	TRBV29-1	TRBJ2-3	CSVDSDRGRTDTQYF	TGCAGCGTTGACTCCGACAGGGGTCGAACAGATACGCAGTATTTT
-	-	TRBV16	TRBJ1-1	CASSRRTYMNTEAFF	TGTGCCAGCAGCCGACGGACATACATGAACACTGAAGCTTTCTTT
-	-	TRBV7-2	TRBJ2-2	CASQPPANTGELFF	TGTGCCAGCCAACCCCCGGCGAACACCGGGGAGCTGTTTTTT
-	-	TRBV30	TRBJ2-3	CAWSARTRADTQYF	TGTGCCTGGAGTGCAAGGACGAGGGCTGATACGCAGTATTTT
TRBD1	few	TRBV30	TRBJ1-1	CAWGQGPEAFF	TGTGCCTGGGGACAGGGCCCTGAAGCTTTCTTT
TRBD2	once	TRBV10-3	TRBJ2-2	CAISEGLAKNTGELFF	TGTGCCATCAGTGAAGGACTAGCGAAAAACACCGGGGAGCTGTTTTTT